This T cell receptor beta chain was found in a study of cytomegalovirus exposure and HLA in healthy donors. Comments on this clone: Its antigen is still unknown.

The study ran its PCR with 60 Vbeta and 13 Jbeta primers. TCRdb keeps only in-frame clones here, not all; method: immunoSEQ multiplex PCR. The sample consists of about 180,000 clones, over 65% of them appearing once. Findings and limits, study-wide: Highly shared sequence variants in one cluster were likely a sequencing artifact. Within an earlier analysis, most TCR beta V segments proved productive either about 90% or about 30% of the time.

The sequenced sample was PBMCs. The TCR comes from a man aged 55-75 years in good health and CMV-seronegative.

The CDR3: CASRTEGQGLKRGELFF. The DNA for the CDR3 is TGCGCCAGCAGGACCGAGGGACAGGGCTTAAAACGGGGGGAGCTGTTTTTT. J is TRBJ2-2 and V is TRBV5-1; 9 nucleotides agree with TRBD1. Germline values: CDR1 SGHRS, CDR2 YFSETQ. The CDR3 runs to 17 residues. V dropped 5 bases and J dropped 8; count of bases not matched to a gene: 16.